The clone carrying this T cell receptor beta chain has only a few counts. Its antigen remains unknown. This sample is part of a study of T cell repertoires in cytomegalovirus infection. Study findings and constraints: HLA-C-restricted CMV clonotypes gave the most frequent clonotype in two of eight donors.

TCRdb itself ran the reads through MiXCR, one entry per CDR3 protein. The sample contains over 40,000 distinct CDR3 sequences, roughly 18% of which appear only once. The V and J ends lost 0 bases and 1 base respectively, with 8 bases between them. The CDR3 extends over 15 amino acids. Germline loops: CDR1 SGDLS, CDR2 YYNGEE. The receptor was derived from a human donor in good health (CMV status not recorded). Some clones in this sample may be carry-over from other donors' samples. This chain connects TRBV9 to TRBJ1-5; D call uncertain. The specimen was CD8+ T cells from cultured PBMCs, collected from culture after CMV antigen stimulation. The CDR3 sequence is CASSVDGGSNQPQHF. For the CDR3, the DNA is TGTGCCAGCAGCGTAGACGGCGGCAGCAATCAGCCCCAGCATTTT.